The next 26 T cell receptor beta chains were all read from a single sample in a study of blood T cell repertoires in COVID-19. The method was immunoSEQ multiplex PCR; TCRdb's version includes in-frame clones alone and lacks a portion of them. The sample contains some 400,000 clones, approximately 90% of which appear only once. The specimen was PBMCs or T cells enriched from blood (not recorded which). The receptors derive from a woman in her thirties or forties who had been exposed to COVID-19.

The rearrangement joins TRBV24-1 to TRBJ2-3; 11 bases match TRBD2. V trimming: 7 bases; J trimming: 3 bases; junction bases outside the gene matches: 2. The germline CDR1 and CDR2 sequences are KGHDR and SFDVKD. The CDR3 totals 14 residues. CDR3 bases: TGTGCCACCAGCCCTAGCGGGAGGACAGATACGCAGTATTTT. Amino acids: CATSPSGRTDTQYF.

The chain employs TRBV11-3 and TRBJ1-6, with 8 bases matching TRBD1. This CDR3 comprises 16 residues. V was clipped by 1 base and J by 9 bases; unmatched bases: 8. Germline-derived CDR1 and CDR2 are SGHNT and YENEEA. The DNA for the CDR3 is TGTGCCAGCAGCTTAGCAGCGGACAGGGAGTTTTCACCCCTCCACTTT. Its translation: CASSLAADREFSPLHF. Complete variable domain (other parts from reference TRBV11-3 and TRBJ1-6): EAGVVQSPRYKIIEKKQPVAFWCNPISGHNTLYWYLQNLGQGPELLIRYENEEAVDDSQLPKDRFSAERLKGVDSTLKIQPAELGDSAVYLCASSLAADREFSPLHFGNGTRLTVT.

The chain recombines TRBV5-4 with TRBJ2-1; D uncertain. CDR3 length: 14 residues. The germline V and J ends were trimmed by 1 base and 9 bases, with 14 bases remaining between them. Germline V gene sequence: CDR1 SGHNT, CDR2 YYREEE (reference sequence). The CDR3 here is CASSLPAQPGEQFF. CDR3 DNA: TGTGCCAGCAGCTTGCCCGCCCAACCCGGTGAGCAGTTCTTC.

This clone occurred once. The CDR3 loop is CASSRQQQAQYF. The CDR3 DNA follows: TGTGCCAGCAGTCGACAGCAGCAGGCCCAGTACTTC. The rearrangement links TRBV2 to TRBJ2-5, with D perhaps matching TRBD1 (5 bases). This CDR3 spans 12 amino acids. Trimming stripped 5 bases from V and 9 bases from J, with 13 bases between. Per the germline V gene, CDR1 is SNHLY and CDR2 is FYNNEI.

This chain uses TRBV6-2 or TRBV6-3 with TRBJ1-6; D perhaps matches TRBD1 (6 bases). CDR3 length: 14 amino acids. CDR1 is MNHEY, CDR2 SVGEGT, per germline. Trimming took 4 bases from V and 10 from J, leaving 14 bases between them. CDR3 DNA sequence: TGTGCCAGCAGTTTACAGGGAGCCGCATCACCCCTCCACTTT. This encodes CASSLQGAASPLHF.

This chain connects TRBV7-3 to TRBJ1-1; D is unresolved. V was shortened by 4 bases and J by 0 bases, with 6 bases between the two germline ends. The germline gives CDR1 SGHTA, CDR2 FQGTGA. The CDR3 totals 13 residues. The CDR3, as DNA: TGTGCCAGCAGCTCTAAAATGAACACTGAAGCTTTCTTT. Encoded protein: CASSSKMNTEAFF.

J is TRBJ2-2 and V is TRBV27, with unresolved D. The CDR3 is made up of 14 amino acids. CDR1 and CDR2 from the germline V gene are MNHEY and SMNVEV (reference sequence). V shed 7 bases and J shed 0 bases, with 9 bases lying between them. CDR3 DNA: TGTGCCAGCAAATTCCTTACGAACACCGGGGAGCTGTTTTTT. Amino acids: CASKFLTNTGELFF.

CDR3 coding DNA: TGTGCCAGCAGCTTAGTGACTAGCAATGAGCAGTTCTTC. It specifies CASSLVTSNEQFF. The V gene is TRBV11-3, the J gene TRBJ2-1; the D gene is possibly TRBD2 (6 bases). V was clipped by 1 base and J by 6 bases, with 7 bases between them. This CDR3 is 13 amino acids long. CDR1 SGHNT and CDR2 YENEEA come from the germline V gene.

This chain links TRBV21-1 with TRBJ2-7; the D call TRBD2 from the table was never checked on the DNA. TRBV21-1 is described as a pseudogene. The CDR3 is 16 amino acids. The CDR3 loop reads CASRPTGFYLSYEQYF. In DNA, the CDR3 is TGTGCCAGCAGACCTACGGGGTTCTACCTCTCCTACGAGCAGTACTTC.

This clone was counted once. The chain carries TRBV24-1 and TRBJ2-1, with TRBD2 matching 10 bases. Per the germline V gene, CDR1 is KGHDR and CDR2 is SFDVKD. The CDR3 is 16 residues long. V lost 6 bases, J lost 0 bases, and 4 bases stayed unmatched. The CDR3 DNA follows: TGTGCCACCAGTTTAGCGGGGGGCAGCTCCTACAATGAGCAGTTCTTC. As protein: CATSLAGGSSYNEQFF.

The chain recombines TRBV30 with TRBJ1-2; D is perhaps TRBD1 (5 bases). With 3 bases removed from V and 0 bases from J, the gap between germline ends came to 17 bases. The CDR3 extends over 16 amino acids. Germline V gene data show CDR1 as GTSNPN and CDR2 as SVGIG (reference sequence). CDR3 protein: CAWSSTYRFSNYGYTF. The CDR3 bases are TGTGCCTGGAGCTCCACATACAGGTTTTCTAACTATGGCTACACCTTC.

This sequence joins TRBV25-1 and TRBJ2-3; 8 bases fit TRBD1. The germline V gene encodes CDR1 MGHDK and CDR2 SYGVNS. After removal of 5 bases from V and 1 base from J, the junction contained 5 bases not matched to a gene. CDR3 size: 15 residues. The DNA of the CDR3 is TGTGCCAGCAGTCACGGACAGGGCCGCACAGATACGCAGTATTTT. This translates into CASSHGQGRTDTQYF.

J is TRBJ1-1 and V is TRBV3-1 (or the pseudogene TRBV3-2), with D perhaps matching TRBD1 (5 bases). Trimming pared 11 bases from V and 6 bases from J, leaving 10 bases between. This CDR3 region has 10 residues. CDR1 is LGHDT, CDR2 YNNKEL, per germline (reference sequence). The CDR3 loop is CAAGDSEAFF. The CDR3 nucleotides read TGTGCCGCCGGGGACTCTGAAGCTTTCTTT.

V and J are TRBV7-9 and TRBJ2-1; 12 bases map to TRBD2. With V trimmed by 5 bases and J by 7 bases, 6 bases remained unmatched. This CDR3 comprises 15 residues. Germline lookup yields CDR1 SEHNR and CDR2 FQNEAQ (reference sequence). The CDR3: CASSPTSGSDNEQFF. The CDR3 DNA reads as TGTGCCAGCAGCCCGACTAGCGGGAGTGATAATGAGCAGTTCTTC.

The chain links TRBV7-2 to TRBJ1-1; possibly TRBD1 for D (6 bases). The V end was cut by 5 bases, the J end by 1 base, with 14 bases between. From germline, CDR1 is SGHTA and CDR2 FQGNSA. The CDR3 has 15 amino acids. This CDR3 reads CASSRTGTTNTEAFF. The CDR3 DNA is TGTGCCAGCAGCCGCACCGGGACAACGAACACTGAAGCTTTCTTT.

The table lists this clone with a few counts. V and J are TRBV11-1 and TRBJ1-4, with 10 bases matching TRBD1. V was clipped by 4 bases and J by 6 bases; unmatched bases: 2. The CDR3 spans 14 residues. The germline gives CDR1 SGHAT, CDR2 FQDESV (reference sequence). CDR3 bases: TGTGCCAGCAGCTGGGGGACAGGGGATGAAAAACTGTTTTTT. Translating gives CASSWGTGDEKLFF.

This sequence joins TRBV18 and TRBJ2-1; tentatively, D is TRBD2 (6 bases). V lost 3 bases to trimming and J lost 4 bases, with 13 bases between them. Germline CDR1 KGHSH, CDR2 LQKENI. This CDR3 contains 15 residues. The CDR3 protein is CASSPVGTGYNEQFF. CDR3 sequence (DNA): TGTGCCAGCTCACCTGTCGGGACTGGATACAATGAGCAGTTCTTC.

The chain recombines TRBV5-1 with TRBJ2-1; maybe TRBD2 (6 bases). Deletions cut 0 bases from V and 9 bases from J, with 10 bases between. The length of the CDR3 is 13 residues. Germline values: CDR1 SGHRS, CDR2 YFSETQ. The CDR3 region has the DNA TGCGCCAGCAGCTTGGTCTTGGGGGGTGAGCAGTTCTTC. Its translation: CASSLVLGGEQFF.

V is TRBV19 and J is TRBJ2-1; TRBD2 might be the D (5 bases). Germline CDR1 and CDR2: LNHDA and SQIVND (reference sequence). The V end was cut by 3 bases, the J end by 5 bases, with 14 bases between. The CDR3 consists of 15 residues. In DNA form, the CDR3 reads TGTGCCAGTAGTATCAGCGGTCTTTACCACAATGAGCAGTTCTTC. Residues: CASSISGLYHNEQFF.

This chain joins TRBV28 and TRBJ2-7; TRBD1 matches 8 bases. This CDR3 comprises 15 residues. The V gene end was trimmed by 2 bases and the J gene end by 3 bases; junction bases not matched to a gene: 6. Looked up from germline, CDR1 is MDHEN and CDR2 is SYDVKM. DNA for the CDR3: TGTGCCAGCAGTTTAAGAACAGGGGGAAGCTACGAGCAGTACTTC. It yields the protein CASSLRTGGSYEQYF.

CDR3 protein: CASRTSGGRTGELFF. The DNA for the CDR3 is TGTGCCAGCCGGACTAGCGGGGGGCGAACCGGGGAGCTGTTTTTT. The rearrangement uses TRBV2 and TRBJ2-2; the match to TRBD2 covers 14 bases. This CDR3 has 15 amino acids. CDR1 SNHLY and CDR2 FYNNEI come from the germline V gene. The junction had 4 bases not matched to a gene; V was cut back by 8 bases and J by 5 bases. Full variable domain (remainder filled in from reference TRBV2 and TRBJ2-2): EPEVTQTPSHQVTQMGQEVILRCVPISNHLYFYWYRQILGQKVEFLVSFYNNEISEKSEIFDDQFSVERPDGSNFTLKIRSTKLEDSAMYFCASRTSGGRTGELFFGEGSRLTVL.

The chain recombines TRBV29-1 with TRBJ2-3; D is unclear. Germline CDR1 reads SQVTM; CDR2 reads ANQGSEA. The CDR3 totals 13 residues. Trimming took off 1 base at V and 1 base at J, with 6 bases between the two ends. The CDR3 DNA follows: TGCAGCGTTGAAGTCGGAGGCACAGATACGCAGTATTTT. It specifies CSVEVGGTDTQYF.

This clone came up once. CDR3 loop: CASSTIRGHTEAFF. The CDR3 DNA sequence: TGTGCCAGCAGCACGATCAGGGGACACACTGAAGCTTTCTTT. V usage is TRBV2 and J usage is TRBJ1-1, with TRBD1 as a possible D gene (6 bases). V lost 6 bases and J 3 bases, leaving 14 bases between the germline ends. The CDR3 extends over 14 amino acids. Germline assignment: CDR1 SNHLY and CDR2 FYNNEI.

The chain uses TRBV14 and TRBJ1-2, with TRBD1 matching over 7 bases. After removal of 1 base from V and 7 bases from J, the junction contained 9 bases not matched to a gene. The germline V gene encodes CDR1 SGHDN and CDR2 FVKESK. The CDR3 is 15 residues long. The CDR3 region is CASSQATTGSGGYTF. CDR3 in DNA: TGTGCCAGCAGCCAAGCCACGACAGGGAGTGGTGGCTACACCTTC.

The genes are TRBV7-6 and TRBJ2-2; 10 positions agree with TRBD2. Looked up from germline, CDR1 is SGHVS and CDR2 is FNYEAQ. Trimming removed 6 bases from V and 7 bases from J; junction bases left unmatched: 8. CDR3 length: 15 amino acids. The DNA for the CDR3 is TGTGCCAGCAGGATTAGCGGGAGGTACAGCGGGGAGCTGTTTTTT. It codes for CASRISGRYSGELFF. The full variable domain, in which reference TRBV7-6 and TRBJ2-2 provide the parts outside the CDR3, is GAGVSQSPRYKVTKRGQDVALRCDPISGHVSLYWYRQALGQGPEFLTYFNYEAQQDKSGLPNDRFSAERPEGSISTLTIQRTEQRDSAMYRCASRISGRYSGELFFGEGSRLTVL.

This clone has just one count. CDR3 loop: CASGLGQGTNYGYTF. The CDR3 DNA sequence: TGTGCTAGTGGTTTGGGGCAGGGAACTAACTATGGCTACACCTTC. The V gene is TRBV12-5, the J gene TRBJ1-2; D perhaps matches TRBD1 (5 bases). V lost 1 base to trimming and J lost 0 bases, with 9 bases between them. There are 15 residues in the CDR3. The germline CDR1 and CDR2 sequences are LGHNT and FRNRAP.